A selection of T cell receptor beta chains follows, all from one sample in a study of blood T cells in healthy people across ages. TCRdb called the 5' RACE reads again in MiXCR, with one record for every CDR3 protein. The table shows under 2 million distinct CDR3 sequences, with 34% occurring only once. The sequenced material came from blood. These receptors all stem from a woman aged 25 to 39 in good health. Each CDR3 is given with its conserved first and last residue. D genes are given only for firm matches. Clone sizes are given selectively: once, few, many, or a class where the clone is expanded.

.	TRBJ1-1	TRBD1	TRBV10-1	TGCGCCAGCAGATATGACAGGGAGAACACTGAAGCTTTCTTT	CASRYDRENTEAFF
.	TRBJ2-1	.	TRBV9	TGTGCCAGCAGCCCCCGAGAGGGAACCGGTGAGCAGTTCTTC	CASSPREGTGEQFF
.	TRBJ1-6	.	TRBV28	TGTGCCAGCAGTTTTATGGTCTACGGCGCCGGTTCACCCCTCCACTTT	CASSFMVYGAGSPLHF
.	TRBJ1-4	.	TRBV28	TGTGCCAGCAGTTCCTCGGGGAGAAGGGAAAAACTGTTTTTT	CASSSSGRREKLFF
.	TRBJ1-1	.	TRBV18	TGTGCCAGCTCACTCCTAGGGATAAACACTGAAGCTTTCTTT	CASSLLGINTEAFF
.	TRBJ2-7	TRBD2	TRBV6-2/TRBV6-3	TGTGCCAGCAGTTACCTGAGCCCCTGGGCTAGCGGGTACGAGCAGTACTTC	CASSYLSPWASGYEQYF
.	TRBJ2-3	.	TRBV7-8	TGTGCCAGCAGCTCTACTAAACGGAGCACAGATACGCAGTATTTT	CASSSTKRSTDTQYF
many	TRBJ2-3	TRBD2	TRBV7-2	TGTGCCAGCAGCTTTAGCGGGGGGGACCCGCAGTATTTT	CASSFSGGDPQYF
.	TRBJ2-2	.	TRBV9	TGTGCCAGCAGCGCCTCCCTTTCAAACGGGGAGCTGTTTTTT	CASSASLSNGELFF
.	TRBJ1-1	.	TRBV6-1	TGTGCCAGCAGTGAAGCAGGCAGGGCGGGAGAAGCTTTCTTT	CASSEAGRAGEAFF
many	TRBJ2-1	.	TRBV4-1	TGCGCCAGCAGCCAAGATGGGGATGGGCGATACAATGAGCAGTTCTTC	CASSQDGDGRYNEQFF
few	TRBJ2-7	.	TRBV5-6	TGTGCCAGCAGCTTCTTCCGCAGCGACGAGCAGTACTTC	CASSFFRSDEQYF
.	TRBJ1-1	.	TRBV6-2/TRBV6-3	TGTGCCAGCAGACTTAGGGCCCCGCGAGCTTTCTTT	CASRLRAPRAFF
many	TRBJ2-7	TRBD1	TRBV20-1	TGCAGTGCTAGGTCAGGGGGCGCCTACGAGCAGTACTTC	CSARSGGAYEQYF
.	TRBJ2-7	TRBD1	TRBV3-1	TGTGCCAGCAGCCAAGTTGCCCCAGGTTGGGCAGGGGGCTGTCACGAGCAGTACTTC	CASSQVAPGWAGGCHEQYF
.	TRBJ2-7	TRBD1	TRBV27	TGTGCCAGCAGGCTAGCCGGGACAGGGTCCTACGAGCAGTACTTC	CASRLAGTGSYEQYF
few	TRBJ2-7	TRBD1	TRBV7-9	TGTGCCAGCAGCTTCCCCGACAGGGGGGCAACCTACGAGCAGTACTTC	CASSFPDRGATYEQYF